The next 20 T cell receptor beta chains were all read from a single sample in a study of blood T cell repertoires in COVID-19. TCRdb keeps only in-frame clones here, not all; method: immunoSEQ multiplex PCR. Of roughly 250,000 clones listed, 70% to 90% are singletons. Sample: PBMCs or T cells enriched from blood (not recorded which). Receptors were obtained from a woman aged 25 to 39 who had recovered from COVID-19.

CDR3 sequence reads: CASGSDRGNYGYTF. Here the CDR3 DNA reads TGTGCCAGCGGGAGCGACAGGGGGAACTATGGCTACACCTTC. V gene TRBV25-1 combines with J gene TRBJ1-2; 9 nucleotides match TRBD1. The CDR3 runs to 14 residues. CDR1 is MGHDK and CDR2 is SYGVNS in the germline V gene. V trimming: 8 bases; J trimming: 2 bases; junction bases outside the gene matches: 6.

The chain's CDR3 is CASSTWTGFYTF. In DNA, the CDR3 is TGTGCCAGTAGTACATGGACAGGATTCTACACCTTC. The rearrangement uses TRBV19 and TRBJ1-2; 7 bases match TRBD1. Germline V gene lookup returns CDR1 LNHDA and CDR2 SQIVND (reference sequence). Trimming at V came to 4 bases and at J to 10 bases, leaving 6 bases not matched to a gene. The CDR3 runs 12 residues.

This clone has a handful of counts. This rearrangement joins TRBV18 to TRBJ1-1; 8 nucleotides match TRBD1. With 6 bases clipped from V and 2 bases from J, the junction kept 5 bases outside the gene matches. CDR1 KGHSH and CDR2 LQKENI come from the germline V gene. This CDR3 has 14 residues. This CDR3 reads CASSLGTGNTEAFF. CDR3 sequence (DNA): TGTGCCAGCTCCCTCGGGACAGGAAACACTGAAGCTTTCTTT.

This chain's CDR3 is CASSPVRQGARGNTEAFF. Written as DNA, the CDR3 is TGTGCCAGCAGCCCCGTTCGGCAGGGGGCAAGAGGGAACACTGAAGCTTTCTTT. This sequence joins TRBV11-2 and TRBJ1-1, with TRBD1 matching 8 bases. The V gene end was trimmed by 5 bases and the J gene end by 1 base; junction bases not matched to a gene: 15. This CDR3 comprises 18 residues. Germline V CDR1 and CDR2: SGHAT, FQNNGV.

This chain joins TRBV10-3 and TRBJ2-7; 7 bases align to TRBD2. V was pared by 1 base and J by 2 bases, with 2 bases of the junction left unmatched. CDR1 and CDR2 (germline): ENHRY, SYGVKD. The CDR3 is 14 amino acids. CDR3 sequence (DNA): TGTGCCATCAGTGAGTGGGGGGGTACCTACGAGCAGTACTTC. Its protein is CAISEWGGTYEQYF.

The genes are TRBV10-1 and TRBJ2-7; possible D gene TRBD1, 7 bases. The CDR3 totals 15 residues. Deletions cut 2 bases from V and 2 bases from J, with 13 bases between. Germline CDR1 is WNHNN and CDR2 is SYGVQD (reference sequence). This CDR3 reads CASSEGSGGTYEQYF. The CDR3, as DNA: TGCGCCAGCAGTGAGGGGTCAGGGGGGACCTACGAGCAGTACTTC.

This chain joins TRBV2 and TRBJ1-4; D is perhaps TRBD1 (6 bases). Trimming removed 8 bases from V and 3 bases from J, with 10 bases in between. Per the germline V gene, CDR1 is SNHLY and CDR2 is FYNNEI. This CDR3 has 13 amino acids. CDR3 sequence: CASQGRSNEKLFF. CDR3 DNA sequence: TGTGCCAGCCAGGGGCGCTCTAATGAAAAACTGTTTTTT. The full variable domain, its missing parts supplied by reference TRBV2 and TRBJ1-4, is EPEVTQTPSHQVTQMGQEVILRCVPISNHLYFYWYRQILGQKVEFLVSFYNNEISEKSEIFDDQFSVERPDGSNFTLKIRSTKLEDSAMYFCASQGRSNEKLFFGSGTQLSVL.

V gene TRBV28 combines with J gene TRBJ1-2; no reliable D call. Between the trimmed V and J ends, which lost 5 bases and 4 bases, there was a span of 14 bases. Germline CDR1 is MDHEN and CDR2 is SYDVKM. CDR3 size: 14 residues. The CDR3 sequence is CASSPPGGSYGYTF. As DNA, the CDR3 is TGTGCCAGCAGTCCCCCGGGAGGGTCCTATGGCTACACCTTC.

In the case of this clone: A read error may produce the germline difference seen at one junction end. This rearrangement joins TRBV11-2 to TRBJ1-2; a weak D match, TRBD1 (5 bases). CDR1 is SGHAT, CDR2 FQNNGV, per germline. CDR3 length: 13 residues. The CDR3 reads CASSSTGIYGYIF. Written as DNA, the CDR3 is TGTGCCAGCAGCTCTACAGGAATCTATGGCTACATCTTC.

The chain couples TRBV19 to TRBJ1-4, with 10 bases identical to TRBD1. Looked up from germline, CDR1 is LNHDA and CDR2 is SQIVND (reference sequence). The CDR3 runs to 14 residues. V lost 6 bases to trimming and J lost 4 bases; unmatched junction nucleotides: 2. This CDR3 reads CASSRDRGNEKLFF. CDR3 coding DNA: TGTGCCAGTAGCCGGGACAGGGGTAATGAAAAACTGTTTTTT.

The CDR3 DNA follows: TGTGCCAGCAGCCTGCCACGAAAGGGACTAGCGGAACAAGAGACCCAGTACTTC. Protein product: CASSLPRKGLAEQETQYF. The J gene is TRBJ2-5, the V gene TRBV13, with 11 bases aligning to TRBD2. From germline, CDR1 is PRHDT and CDR2 FYEKMQ (reference sequence). The CDR3 spans 18 residues. V lost 5 bases, J lost 2 bases, and 13 bases stayed unmatched. The whole variable domain, filled in from reference TRBV13 and TRBJ2-5, reads AAGVIQSPRHLIKEKRETATLKCYPIPRHDTVYWYQQGPGQDPQFLISFYEKMQSDKGSIPDRFSAQQFSDYHSELNMSSLELGDSALYFCASSLPRKGLAEQETQYFGPGTRLLVL.

The CDR3: CASSDGANYGYTF. The DNA for the CDR3 is TGTGCCAGCAGTGACGGTGCTAACTATGGCTACACCTTC. The chain links TRBV2 to TRBJ1-2; D unresolved. Germline lookup yields CDR1 SNHLY and CDR2 FYNNEI. The CDR3 has 13 residues. The ends were cut back, 3 bases at V and 0 bases at J, with 5 bases in the middle. Full variable domain (remainder filled in from reference TRBV2 and TRBJ1-2): EPEVTQTPSHQVTQMGQEVILRCVPISNHLYFYWYRQILGQKVEFLVSFYNNEISEKSEIFDDQFSVERPDGSNFTLKIRSTKLEDSAMYFCASSDGANYGYTFGSGTRLTVV.

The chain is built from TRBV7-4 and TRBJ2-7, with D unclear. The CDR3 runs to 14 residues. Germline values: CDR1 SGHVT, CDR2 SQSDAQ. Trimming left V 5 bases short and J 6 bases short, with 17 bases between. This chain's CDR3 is CASSPEVYGFEQYF. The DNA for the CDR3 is TGTGCCAGCAGCCCCGAAGTGTACGGGTTCGAGCAGTACTTC.

The chain's CDR3 is CASSQSIGRRNEQFF. The CDR3 DNA is TGTGCCAGCAGCCAGTCGATCGGCAGGCGCAATGAGCAGTTCTTC. The chain combines TRBV7-9 with TRBJ2-1; no reliable D call. The CDR3 is 15 amino acids. The ends were cut back, 5 bases at V and 6 bases at J, with 17 bases in the middle. CDR1 SEHNR and CDR2 FQNEAQ come from the germline V gene (reference sequence).

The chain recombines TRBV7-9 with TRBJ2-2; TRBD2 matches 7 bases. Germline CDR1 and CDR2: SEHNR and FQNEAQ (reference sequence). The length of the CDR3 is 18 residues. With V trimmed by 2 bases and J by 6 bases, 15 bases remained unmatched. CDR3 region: CASSLHGSGYLGAGELFF. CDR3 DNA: TGTGCCAGCAGCTTACACGGTAGCGGGTACCTTGGCGCCGGGGAGCTGTTTTTT.

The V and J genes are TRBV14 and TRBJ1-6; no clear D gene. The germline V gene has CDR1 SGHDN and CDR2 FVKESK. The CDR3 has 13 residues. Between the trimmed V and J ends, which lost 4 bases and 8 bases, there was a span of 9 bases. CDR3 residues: CASSPRRDSPLHF. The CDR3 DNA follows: TGTGCCAGCAGCCCTAGACGGGATTCACCCCTCCACTTT.

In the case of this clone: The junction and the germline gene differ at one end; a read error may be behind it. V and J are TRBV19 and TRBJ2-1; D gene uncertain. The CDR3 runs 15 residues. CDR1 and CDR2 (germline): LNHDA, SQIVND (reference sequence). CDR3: CASSVEHQSYNEQFF. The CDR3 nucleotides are TGTGCCAGTAGTGTAGAGCACCAGTCCTACAATGAGCAGTTCTTC.

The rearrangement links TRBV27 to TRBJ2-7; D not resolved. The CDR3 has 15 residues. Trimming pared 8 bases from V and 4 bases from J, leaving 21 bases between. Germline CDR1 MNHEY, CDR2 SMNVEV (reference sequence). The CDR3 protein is CASGIGGTVFYEQYF. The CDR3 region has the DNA TGTGCCAGCGGCATAGGTGGTACAGTGTTTTACGAGCAGTACTTC.

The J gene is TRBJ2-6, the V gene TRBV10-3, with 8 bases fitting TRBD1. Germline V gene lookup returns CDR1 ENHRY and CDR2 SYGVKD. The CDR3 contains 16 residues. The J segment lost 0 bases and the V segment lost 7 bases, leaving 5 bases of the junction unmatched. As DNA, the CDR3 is TGTGCCATCAAGACAGGGGACCACTCTGGGGCCAACGTCCTGACTTTC. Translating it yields CAIKTGDHSGANVLTF.

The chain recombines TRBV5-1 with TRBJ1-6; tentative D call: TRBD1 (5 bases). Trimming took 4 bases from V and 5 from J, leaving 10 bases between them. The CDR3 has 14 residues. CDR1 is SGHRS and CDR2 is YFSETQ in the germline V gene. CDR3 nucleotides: TGCGCCAGCAGCCTGATGACAGATAATTCACCCCTCCACTTT. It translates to CASSLMTDNSPLHF.